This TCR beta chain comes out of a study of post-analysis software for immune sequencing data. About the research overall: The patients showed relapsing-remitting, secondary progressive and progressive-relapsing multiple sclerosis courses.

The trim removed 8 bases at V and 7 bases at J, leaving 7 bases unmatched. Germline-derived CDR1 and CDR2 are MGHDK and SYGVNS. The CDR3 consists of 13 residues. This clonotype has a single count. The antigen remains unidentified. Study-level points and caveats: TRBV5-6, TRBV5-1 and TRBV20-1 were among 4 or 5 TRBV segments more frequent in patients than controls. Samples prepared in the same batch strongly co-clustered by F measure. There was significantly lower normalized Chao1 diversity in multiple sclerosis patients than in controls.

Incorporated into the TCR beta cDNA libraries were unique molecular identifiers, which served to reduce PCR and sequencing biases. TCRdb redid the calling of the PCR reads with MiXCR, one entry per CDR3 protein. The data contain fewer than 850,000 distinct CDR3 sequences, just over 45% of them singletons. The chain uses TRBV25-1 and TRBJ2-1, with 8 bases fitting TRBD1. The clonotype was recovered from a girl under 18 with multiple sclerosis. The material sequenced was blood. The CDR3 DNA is TGTGCCAGCCAATGGACAGGGAGAAATGAGCAGTTCTTC. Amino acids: CASQWTGRNEQFF. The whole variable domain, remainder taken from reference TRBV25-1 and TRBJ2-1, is EADIYQTPRYLVIGTGKKITLECSQTMGHDKMYWYQQDPGMELHLIHYSYGVNSTEKGDLSSESTVSRIRTEHFPLTLESARPSHTSQYLCASQWTGRNEQFFGPGTRLTVL.